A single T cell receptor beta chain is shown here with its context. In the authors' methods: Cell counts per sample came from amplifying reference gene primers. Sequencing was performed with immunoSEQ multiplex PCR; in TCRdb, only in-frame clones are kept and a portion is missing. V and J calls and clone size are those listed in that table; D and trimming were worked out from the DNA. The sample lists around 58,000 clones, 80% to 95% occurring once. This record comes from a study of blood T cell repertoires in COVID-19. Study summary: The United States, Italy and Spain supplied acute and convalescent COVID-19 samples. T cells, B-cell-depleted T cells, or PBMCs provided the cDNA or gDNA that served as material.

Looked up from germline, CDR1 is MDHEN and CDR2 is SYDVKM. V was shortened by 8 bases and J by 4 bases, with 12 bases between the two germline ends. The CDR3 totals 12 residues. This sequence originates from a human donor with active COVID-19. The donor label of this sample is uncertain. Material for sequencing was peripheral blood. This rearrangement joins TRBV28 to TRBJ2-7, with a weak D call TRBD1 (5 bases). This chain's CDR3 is CASRFRVYEQYF. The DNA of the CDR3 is TGTGCCAGCCGCTTCAGGGTTTACGAGCAGTACTTC. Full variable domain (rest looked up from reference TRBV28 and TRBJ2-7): DVKVTQSSRYLVKRTGEKVFLECVQDMDHENMFWYRQDPGLGLRLIYFSYDVKMKEKGDIPEGYSVSREKKERFSLILESASTNQTSMYLCASRFRVYEQYFGPGTRLTVT.